The 11 T cell receptor beta chains below come from one sample, sequenced in a study of CD8 T cells in ankylosing spondylitis (dated by TCRdb to about 2017). Preparation of the library involved 5' RACE. The run used an Illumina HiSeq 2500. TCRdb's own reprocessing of the public reads used fastp at Q25 and MiXCR and kept productive beta chains. Rows are combined by CDR3 protein, so each entry shows the most common genes and DNA. The sample has approximately 290,000 distinct CDR3 sequences on record, roughly 20% of them singletons. 3.5% of the sample lies in the top ten. The specimen sequenced was blood, either unsorted or a sorted T cell fraction (not recorded which). The receptors originated from a female donor with ankylosing spondylitis or in good health (not recorded which).

This clonotype has more than one count but fewer than ten. This chain uses TRBV20-1 with TRBJ1-1; D is possibly TRBD1 (5 bases). The CDR3 extends over 14 amino acids. V lost 0 bases to trimming and J lost 1 base, with 9 bases between them. From germline, CDR1 is DFQATT and CDR2 SNEGSKA (reference sequence). The CDR3 nucleotides are TGCAGTGCTAGAGACGGGAGGGGGAACACTGAAGCTTTCTTT. Translated, it gives CSARDGRGNTEAFF.

This clonotype has at least ten counts. The CDR3 sequence: CATSGRDRGLDTQYF. CDR3 DNA sequence: TGTGCCACCAGTGGCCGGGACAGGGGGCTTGATACGCAGTATTTT. The chain employs TRBV24-1 and TRBJ2-3, with 12 positions matching TRBD1. Per germline, CDR1 KGHDR and CDR2 SFDVKD. Losses at the gene ends were 5 bases for V and 6 bases for J; bases not matched to a gene: 5. This CDR3 is built from 15 residues.

This clonotype showed up just a few times. The gene calls are TRBV20-1 and TRBJ2-3; unclear D gene. Germline loops: CDR1 DFQATT, CDR2 SNEGSKA (reference sequence). CDR3 length: 14 amino acids. V dropped 3 bases and J dropped 2 bases, with 12 bases sitting between them. This CDR3 is CSARNPLLTDTQYF. In DNA, the CDR3 is TGCAGTGCTAGGAACCCTTTGCTCACAGATACGCAGTATTTT.

The genes are TRBV30 and TRBJ2-1, with D unresolved. The germline gives CDR1 GTSNPN, CDR2 SVGIG (reference sequence). The CDR3 is 13 residues long. Trimming cost V 2 bases and J 4 bases, with 9 bases left between them. The chain's CDR3 is CAWSHKGYNEQFF. CDR3 DNA sequence: TGTGCCTGGAGTCATAAGGGTTACAATGAGCAGTTCTTC.

This clonotype was found a few times. This chain links TRBV12-3 or TRBV12-4 with TRBJ1-1, with D unclear. Between the trimmed V and J ends, which lost 3 bases and 1 base, there was a span of 9 bases. This CDR3 is 14 amino acids long. DNA for the CDR3: TGTGCCAGCAGTTTTCCGCAGGCGAACACTGAAGCTTTCTTT. As protein: CASSFPQANTEAFF.

The J gene is TRBJ1-2, the V gene TRBV4-3, with D perhaps matching TRBD1 (6 bases). V was clipped by 0 bases and J by 4 bases, with 18 bases between them. CDR3 size: 17 residues. Germline lookup yields CDR1 LGHNA and CDR2 YSLEER. CDR3 nucleotides: TGCGCCAGCAGCCAAGACGCCTCGGGACACACATTCTATGGCTACACCTTC. As protein: CASSQDASGHTFYGYTF.

The rearrangement links TRBV6-1 to TRBJ2-7; D tentatively fits TRBD1 or TRBD2 (5 bases each). Trimming stripped 3 bases from V and 1 base from J, with 10 bases between. The CDR3 runs to 14 residues. The germline V gene has CDR1 MNHNS and CDR2 SASEGT. Here the CDR3 reads CASSESWGSYEQYF. The CDR3 DNA reads TGTGCCAGCAGTGAGTCCTGGGGGTCCTACGAGCAGTACTTC.

This clonotype has more than one count but fewer than ten. CDR3: CASSRGINQPQHF. The CDR3 DNA is TGTGCCAGCAGTCGCGGAATCAATCAGCCCCAGCATTTT. The chain uses TRBV5-5 and TRBJ1-5; D not certain. Germline V lookup: CDR1 SGHKS, CDR2 YYEKEE (reference sequence). The CDR3 is 13 amino acids. Deletions cut 5 bases from V and 3 bases from J, with 9 bases between.

The chain couples TRBV29-1 to TRBJ1-1, with no clear D. Trimming cost V 6 bases and J 0 bases, with 14 bases left between them. The CDR3 extends over 14 amino acids. Germline V gene data show CDR1 as SQVTM and CDR2 as ANQGSEA. The CDR3: CSVTAPSMNTEAFF. CDR3 bases: TGCAGCGTGACCGCACCGAGCATGAACACTGAAGCTTTCTTT.

In its sample, this clonotype was seen a few times. This chain links TRBV7-9 with TRBJ1-4, with a tentative D call TRBD1 (6 bases). The CDR3 covers 14 residues. Trimming removed 4 bases from V and 8 bases from J, with 14 bases in between. Germline V gives CDR1 SEHNR, CDR2 FQNEAQ (reference sequence). The CDR3 is CASSSSGDIEKLFF. The CDR3 nucleotides are TGTGCCAGCAGCTCCTCGGGGGACATAGAAAAACTGTTTTTT. The full variable domain, in which reference TRBV7-9 and TRBJ1-4 provide the parts outside the CDR3, is DTGVSQNPRHKITKRGQNVTFRCDPISEHNRLYWYRQTLGQGPEFLTYFQNEAQLEKSRLLSDRFSAERPKGSFSTLEIQRTEQGDSAMYLCASSSSGDIEKLFFGSGTQLSVL.

V and J are TRBV29-1 and TRBJ2-5; a weak D match, TRBD2 (6 bases). Trimming cost V 5 bases and J 4 bases, with 14 bases left between them. The CDR3 extends over 13 amino acids. Germline V gives CDR1 SQVTM, CDR2 ANQGSEA. Written as DNA, the CDR3 is TGCAGCGTTAGGGACTCTCAGGTAGAGACCCAGTACTTC. Encoded protein: CSVRDSQVETQYF.